This T cell receptor beta chain was profiled in a study of blood T cell repertoires in COVID-19. As for the study in general: Collection of acute and convalescent COVID-19 samples took place in the United States, Italy and Spain.

The protocol was immunoSEQ multiplex PCR, while the TCRdb copy is restricted to in-frame clones and leaves out a portion. The data hold 150,000 to 200,000 clones, with around 84% observed a single time. V lost 3 bases to trimming and J lost 1 base, with 10 bases between them. The CDR3 extends over 15 amino acids. CDR1 is MNHEY and CDR2 is SVGEGT in the germline V gene. Self-reported history from a screening survey and questionnaire set each donor's cohort. Each recovered donor of Cohort 3 presented with two negative PCRs, clearance, or symptom resolution. This chain links TRBV6-2 or TRBV6-3 with TRBJ1-5, with D tentatively TRBD1 (5 bases). The specimen sequenced was PBMCs or T cells enriched from blood (not recorded which). This sequence originates from a woman aged 45-65 years who had recovered from COVID-19. CDR3 protein: CASSYRGMSNQPQHF. The CDR3 DNA is TGTGCCAGCAGTTATCGGGGGATGAGCAATCAGCCCCAGCATTTT.